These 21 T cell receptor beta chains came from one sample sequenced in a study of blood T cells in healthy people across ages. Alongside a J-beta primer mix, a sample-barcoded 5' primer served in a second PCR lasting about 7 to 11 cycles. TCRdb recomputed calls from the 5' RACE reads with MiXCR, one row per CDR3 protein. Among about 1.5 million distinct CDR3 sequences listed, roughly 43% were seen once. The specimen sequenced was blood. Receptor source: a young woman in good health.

The CDR3 loop is CASSLSWGAVFIGELFF. The CDR3 coding sequence is TGTGCCAGCAGTTTATCCTGGGGTGCGGTTTTTATCGGGGAGCTGTTTTTT. The chain employs TRBV27 and TRBJ2-2; D remains ambiguous. Germline CDR1 and CDR2: MNHEY and SMNVEV (reference sequence). The CDR3 is 17 amino acids. V was trimmed by 0 bases and J by 7 bases, leaving 18 bases between them.

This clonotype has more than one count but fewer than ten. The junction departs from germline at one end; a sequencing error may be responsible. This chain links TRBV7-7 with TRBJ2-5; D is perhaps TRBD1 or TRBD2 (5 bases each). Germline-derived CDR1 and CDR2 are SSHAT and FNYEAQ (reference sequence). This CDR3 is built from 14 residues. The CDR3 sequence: CASSKPLSGETQYF. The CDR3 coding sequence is TGCGCTAGCAGCAAGCCGCTCTCAGGGGAGACCCAGTACTTC.

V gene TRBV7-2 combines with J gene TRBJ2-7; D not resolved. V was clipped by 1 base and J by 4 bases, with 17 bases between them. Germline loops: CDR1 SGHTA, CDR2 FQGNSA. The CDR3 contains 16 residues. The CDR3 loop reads CASSLEILAGLYEQYF. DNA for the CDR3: TGTGCCAGCAGCTTAGAAATACTCGCAGGATTGTACGAGCAGTACTTC. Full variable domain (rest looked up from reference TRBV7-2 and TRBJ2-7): GAGVSQSPSNKVTEKGKDVELRCDPISGHTALYWYRQSLGQGLEFLIYFQGNSAPDKSGLPSDRFSAERTGGSVSTLTIQRTQQEDSAVYLCASSLEILAGLYEQYFGPGTRLTVT.

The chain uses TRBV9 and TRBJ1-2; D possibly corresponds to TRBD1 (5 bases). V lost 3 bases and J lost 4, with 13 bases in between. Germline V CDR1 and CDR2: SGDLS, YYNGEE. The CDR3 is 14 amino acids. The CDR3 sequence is CASSETRAGYGYTF. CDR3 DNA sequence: TGTGCCAGCAGCGAAACCAGGGCGGGCTATGGCTACACCTTC. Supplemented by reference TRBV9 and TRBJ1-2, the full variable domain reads DSGVTQTPKHLITATGQRVTLRCSPRSGDLSVYWYQQSLDQGLQFLIQYYNGEERAKGNILERFSAQQFPDLHSELNLSSLELGDSALYFCASSETRAGYGYTFGSGTRLTVV.

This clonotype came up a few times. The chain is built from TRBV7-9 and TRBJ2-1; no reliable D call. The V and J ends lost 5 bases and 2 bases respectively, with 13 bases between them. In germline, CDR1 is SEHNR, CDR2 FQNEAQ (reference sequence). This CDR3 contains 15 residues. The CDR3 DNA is TGTGCCAGCAGCAGCTTGGGCCCTACCTACAATGAGCAGTTCTTC. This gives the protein CASSSLGPTYNEQFF.

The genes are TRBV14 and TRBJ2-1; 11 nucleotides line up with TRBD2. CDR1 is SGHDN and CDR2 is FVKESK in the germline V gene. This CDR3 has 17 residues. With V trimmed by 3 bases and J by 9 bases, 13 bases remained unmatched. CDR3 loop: CASSHWMTSGIMVEQFF. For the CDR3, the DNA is TGTGCCAGCAGCCACTGGATGACTAGCGGGATTATGGTTGAGCAGTTCTTC.

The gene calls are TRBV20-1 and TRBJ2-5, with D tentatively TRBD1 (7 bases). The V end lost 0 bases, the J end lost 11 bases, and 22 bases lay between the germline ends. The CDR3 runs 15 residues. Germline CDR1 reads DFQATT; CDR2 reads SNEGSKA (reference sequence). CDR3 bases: TGCAGTGCTAGAGATCAGGGGGGAAGGAAGACTGAGCAGTACTTC. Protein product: CSARDQGGRKTEQYF.

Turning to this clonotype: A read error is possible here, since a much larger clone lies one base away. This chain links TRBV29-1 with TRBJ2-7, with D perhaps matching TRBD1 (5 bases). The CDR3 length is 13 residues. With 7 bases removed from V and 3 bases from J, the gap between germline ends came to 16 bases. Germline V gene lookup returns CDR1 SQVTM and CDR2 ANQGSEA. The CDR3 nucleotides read TGCAGCGCTGATGTTGGACAACACTACGAGCAGTACTTC. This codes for CSADVGQHYEQYF.

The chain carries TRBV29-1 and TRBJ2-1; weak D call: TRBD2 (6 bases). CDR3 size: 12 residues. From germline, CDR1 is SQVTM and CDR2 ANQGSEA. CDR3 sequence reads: CMGGGWEDEQFF. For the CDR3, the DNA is TGCATGGGTGGGGGTTGGGAGGATGAGCAGTTCTTC.

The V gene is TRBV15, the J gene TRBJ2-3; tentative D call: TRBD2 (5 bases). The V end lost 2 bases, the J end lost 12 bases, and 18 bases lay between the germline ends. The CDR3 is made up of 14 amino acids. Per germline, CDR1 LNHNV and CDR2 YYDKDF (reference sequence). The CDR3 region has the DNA TGTGCCACCAGCAGACCCAACAGACGGGGATCTCAGTATTTT. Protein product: CATSRPNRRGSQYF.

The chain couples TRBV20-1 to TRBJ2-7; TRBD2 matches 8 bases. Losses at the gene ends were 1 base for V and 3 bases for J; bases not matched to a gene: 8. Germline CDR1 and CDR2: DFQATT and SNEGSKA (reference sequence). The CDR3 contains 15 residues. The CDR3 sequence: CSARGRLAGIYEQYF. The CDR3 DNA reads TGCAGTGCTAGAGGAAGGTTAGCGGGAATCTACGAGCAGTACTTC.

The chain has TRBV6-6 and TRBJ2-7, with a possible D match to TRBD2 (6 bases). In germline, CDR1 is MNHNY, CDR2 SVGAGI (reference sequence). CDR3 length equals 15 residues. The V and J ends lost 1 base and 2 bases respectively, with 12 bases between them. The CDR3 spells CASSYLSRETYEQYF. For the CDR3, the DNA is TGTGCCAGCAGTTACTTAAGCCGGGAGACCTACGAGCAGTACTTC.

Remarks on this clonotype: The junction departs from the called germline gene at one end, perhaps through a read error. CDR3 protein: CATSLLDSYEQYF. Written as DNA, the CDR3 is TGCGCCACCAGCCTCCTTGACTCCTACGAGCAGTACTTC. This rearrangement joins TRBV5-1 to TRBJ2-7; D gene ambiguous. The germline V gene encodes CDR1 SGHRS and CDR2 YFSETQ. This CDR3 is built from 13 residues.

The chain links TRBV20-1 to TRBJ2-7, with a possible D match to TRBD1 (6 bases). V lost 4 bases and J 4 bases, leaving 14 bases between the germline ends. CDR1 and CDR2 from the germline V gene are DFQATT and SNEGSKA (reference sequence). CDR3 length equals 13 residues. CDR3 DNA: TGCAGTGCTAAAAACAGGGAAATTTACGAGCAGTACTTC. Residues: CSAKNREIYEQYF.

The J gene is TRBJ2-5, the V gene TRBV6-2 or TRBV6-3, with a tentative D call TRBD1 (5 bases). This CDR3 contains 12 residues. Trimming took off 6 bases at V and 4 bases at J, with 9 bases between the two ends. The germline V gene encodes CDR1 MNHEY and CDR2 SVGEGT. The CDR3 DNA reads TGTGCCAGCAGATCAGGGCTAGAGACCCAGTACTTC. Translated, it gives CASRSGLETQYF.

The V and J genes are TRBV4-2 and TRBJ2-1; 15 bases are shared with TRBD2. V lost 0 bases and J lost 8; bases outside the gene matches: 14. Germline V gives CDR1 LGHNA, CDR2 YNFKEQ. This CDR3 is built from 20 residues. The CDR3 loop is CASSQDPGLAGGGLWDEQFF. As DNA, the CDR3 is TGTGCCAGCAGCCAAGACCCGGGACTAGCGGGAGGTGGGCTCTGGGATGAGCAGTTCTTC.

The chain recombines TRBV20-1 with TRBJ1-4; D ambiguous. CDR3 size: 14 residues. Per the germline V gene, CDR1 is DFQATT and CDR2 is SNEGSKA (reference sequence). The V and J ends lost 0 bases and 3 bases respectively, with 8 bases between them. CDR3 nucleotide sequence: TGCAGTGCTAGAGAGTTCGTTTCTAATGAAAAACTGTTTTTT. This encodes CSAREFVSNEKLFF.

The chain's CDR3 is CASSFEDSLRDTQYF. The CDR3, as DNA: TGTGCCAGCAGCTTTGAGGACAGCCTCCGAGATACGCAGTATTTT. The chain couples TRBV7-2 to TRBJ2-3; tentatively, D is TRBD1 (6 bases). Germline V CDR1 and CDR2: SGHTA, FQGNSA. The germline V and J ends were trimmed by 3 bases and 5 bases, with 15 bases remaining between them. This CDR3 spans 15 amino acids.

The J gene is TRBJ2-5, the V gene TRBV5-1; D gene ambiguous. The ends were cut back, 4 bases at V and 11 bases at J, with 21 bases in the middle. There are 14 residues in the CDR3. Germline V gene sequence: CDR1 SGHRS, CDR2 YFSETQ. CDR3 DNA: TGCGCCAGCAGCGTGATGTGGGGTTACAATGAGCAGTACTTC. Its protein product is CASSVMWGYNEQYF.

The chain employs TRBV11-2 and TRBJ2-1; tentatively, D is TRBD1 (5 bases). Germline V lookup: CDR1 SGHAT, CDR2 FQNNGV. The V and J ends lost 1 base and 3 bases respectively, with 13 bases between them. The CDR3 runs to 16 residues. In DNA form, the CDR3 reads TGTGCCAGCAGCTTAGGTGTCCAGGGCAGCTACAATGAGCAGTTCTTC. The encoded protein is CASSLGVQGSYNEQFF.

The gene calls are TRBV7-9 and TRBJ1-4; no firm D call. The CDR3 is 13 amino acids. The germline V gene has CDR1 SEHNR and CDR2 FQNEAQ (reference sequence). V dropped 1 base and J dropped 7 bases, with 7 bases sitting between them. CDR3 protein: CASSLDYGEKLFF. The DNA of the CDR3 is TGTGCCAGCAGCTTAGATTACGGTGAAAAACTGTTTTTT.